This T cell receptor (beta chain) was obtained from a study of T cells in Graves' hyperthyroidism and ophthalmopathy. Looking at the study overall: The blood sample was taken at first diagnosis, before treatment began.

Germline V gene lookup returns CDR1 SGHTA and CDR2 FQGNSA. This CDR3 is built from 13 residues. The V and J ends lost 5 bases and 5 bases respectively, with 11 bases between them. Researchers took RNA transcripts and amplified the TCR beta CDR3 regions from them. TCR CDR3 regions were first amplified by RT-PCR with HTBI primers. TCRdb reanalysed the multiplex PCR reads using MiXCR and keeps one entry per CDR3 protein. The repertoire has some 350,000 distinct CDR3 sequences, around 15% of them found once; the top ten carry roughly 20%. Any patient presenting with uncontrolled infection, other autoimmune disease, pregnancy or lactation was left out. A few counts support this clonotype. Its antigen is as yet unknown. Overall study results and limits: Expanded thyroid clonotypes (above 0.001) were mostly also found in blood.

The sample comprised blood. The clonotype originates from a woman in her sixties or seventies with Graves' ophthalmopathy. The chain links TRBV7-2 to TRBJ2-3, with D hard to call. The CDR3 DNA is TGTGCCAGCAGCACCTATCTGGAAGATACGCAGTATTTT. Translating gives CASSTYLEDTQYF.